This TCR beta chain was observed in a study of cytomegalovirus exposure and HLA in healthy donors. About the research overall: In an earlier analysis, around 100 million unique TCR beta sequences were found from 200 million or so T cells. Whole-study findings and limits: Within an earlier analysis, most TCR beta V segments proved productive either about 90% or about 30% of the time. TCR beta V- and J-gene trimming was later associated with a missense DCLRE1C variant.

Deletions cut 1 base from V and 0 bases from J, with 10 bases between. CDR3 length: 15 residues. Germline-derived CDR1 and CDR2 are GTSNPN and SVGIG (reference sequence). In its sample, this clone was seen a few times. The antigen is not known. Both 60 Vbeta primers and 13 Jbeta primers went into the PCR. Generated by immunoSEQ multiplex PCR, the TCRdb table keeps only in-frame clones and is missing some. The sample holds roughly 150,000 clones, around 77% seen once. The V call is TRBV30, the J call TRBJ2-1; D not resolved. Sequences were obtained from PBMCs. The sequence was collected from a man aged 25-40 years in good health and CMV-seronegative. The CDR3 coding sequence is TGTGCCTGGAGTGAAGCTCCGAGCTCCTACAATGAGCAGTTCTTC. It translates to CAWSEAPSSYNEQFF.